This passage covers 32 T cell receptor beta chains from one sample sequenced in a study of T cells in localized non-small cell lung cancer (dated by TCRdb to 2019 to 2021). The library was built by means of the immunoSEQ multiplex PCR assay. Held by TCRdb, this immuneACCESS table contains in-frame sequences only and omits some clones. Under half of the omission traces to an unresolved V gene where checked; the cause of the rest is unknown. For this sample there are about 59,000 clones; approximately 90% appear just once. The top ten clones comprise less than 25% of the sample. This specimen was peripheral blood, taken before any cancer treatment. All receptors derive from a man between 40 and 69 years old with stage I squamous cell lung carcinoma.

The chain recombines TRBV19 with TRBJ1-2; D is possibly TRBD1 (5 bases). This CDR3 comprises 12 residues. The germline V gene encodes CDR1 LNHDA and CDR2 SQIVND (reference sequence). The ends were cut back, 0 bases at V and 8 bases at J, with 7 bases in the middle. The CDR3 loop reads CASSIEGRGYTF. The CDR3 DNA reads as TGTGCCAGTAGTATAGAGGGACGAGGCTACACCTTC.

CDR3 nucleotide sequence: TGTGCCAGCTCACCAGGGACTAGCGGGAGTGGCACCGGGGAGCTGTTTTTT. This translates into CASSPGTSGSGTGELFF. The V and J genes are TRBV18 and TRBJ2-2; 14 bases fit TRBD2. The ends lost 2 bases at V and 4 bases at J; junction bases unmatched: 3. The CDR3 is 17 residues long. CDR1 KGHSH and CDR2 LQKENI come from the germline V gene.

The rearrangement uses TRBV4-1 and TRBJ2-7; 9 bases are shared with TRBD1. With V trimmed by 1 base and J by 5 bases, 6 bases remained unmatched. This CDR3 comprises 15 residues. Germline V gene sequence: CDR1 MGHRA, CDR2 YSYEKL. The CDR3 coding sequence is TGCGCCAGCAGCCAAGCCGGGACAGGGTTCAACGAGCAGTACTTC. Protein sequence: CASSQAGTGFNEQYF.

The rearrangement uses TRBV28 and TRBJ2-5; 9 bases align to TRBD2. The CDR3 contains 18 residues. V shed 6 bases, J shed 5 bases, and the junction held 19 bases outside the gene matches. The germline V gene has CDR1 MDHEN and CDR2 SYDVKM. CDR3 protein: CASRVKITPGTSRETQYF. CDR3 coding DNA: TGTGCCAGCAGAGTAAAAATAACTCCCGGGACTAGCAGGGAGACCCAGTACTTC.

V gene TRBV6-6 combines with J gene TRBJ1-1; D might be TRBD1 (5 bases). The CDR3 has 13 residues. Per the germline V gene, CDR1 is MNHNY and CDR2 is SVGAGI (reference sequence). V was shortened by 6 bases and J by 4 bases, with 12 bases between the two germline ends. The CDR3 DNA is TGTGCCAGCAGCCGCGGTGGGGCCACTGAAGCTTTCTTT. Protein product: CASSRGGATEAFF.

The chain recombines TRBV11-3 with TRBJ2-7, with D uncertain. The CDR3 runs to 13 residues. Trimming took off 1 base at V and 4 bases at J, with 8 bases between the two ends. Germline values: CDR1 SGHNT, CDR2 YENEEA. The CDR3 DNA reads as TGTGCCAGCAGCTTAGGTTTTGGGTACGAGCAGTACTTC. The encoded protein is CASSLGFGYEQYF.

The J gene is TRBJ1-2, the V gene TRBV30; D remains unclear. Trimming shortened V by 3 bases and J by 5 bases, and 22 bases separated the two germline ends. CDR3 length: 16 residues. The V gene's germline CDR1 is GTSNPN and CDR2 SVGIG (reference sequence). Here the CDR3 reads CAWSTNSGVRVYGYTF. CDR3 bases: TGTGCCTGGAGCACCAACTCTGGCGTGAGGGTATATGGCTACACCTTC. The whole variable domain, remainder taken from reference TRBV30 and TRBJ1-2, is SQTIHQWPATLVQPVGSPLSLECTVEGTSNPNLYWYRQAAGRGLQLLFYSVGIGQISSEVPQNLSASRPQDRQFILSSKKLLLSDSGFYLCAWSTNSGVRVYGYTFGSGTRLTVV.

The chain couples TRBV23-1 to TRBJ1-3; unclear D gene. TRBV23-1 is flagged as an ORF with uncertain function. CDR3 length: 14 amino acids. Deletions cut 2 bases from V and 4 bases from J, with 9 bases between. The CDR3: CASSQPWTGNTIYF. DNA for the CDR3: TGCGCCAGCAGTCAACCTTGGACGGGAAACACCATATATTTT.

The chain joins TRBV25-1 to TRBJ2-5, with a tentative D call TRBD2 (6 bases). Germline assignment: CDR1 MGHDK and CDR2 SYGVNS. The CDR3 has 12 amino acids. V lost 5 bases and J lost 5, with 9 bases in between. The CDR3 is CASSSSGETQYF. The DNA for the CDR3 is TGTGCCAGCAGTTCCAGCGGGGAGACCCAGTACTTC. Full variable domain (remainder filled in from reference TRBV25-1 and TRBJ2-5): EADIYQTPRYLVIGTGKKITLECSQTMGHDKMYWYQQDPGMELHLIHYSYGVNSTEKGDLSSESTVSRIRTEHFPLTLESARPSHTSQYLCASSSSGETQYFGPGTRLLVL.

This chain joins TRBV7-3 and TRBJ2-3, with D unclear. CDR1 and CDR2 from the germline V gene are SGHTA and FQGTGA. CDR3 length: 13 amino acids. The ends were cut back, 6 bases at V and 6 bases at J, with 13 bases in the middle. The CDR3 bases are TGTGCCAGCAGTCTTCCCGGCGCTGATACGCAGTATTTT. It is translated as CASSLPGADTQYF. The variable domain in full, completed from reference TRBV7-3 and TRBJ2-3, reads GAGVSQTPSNKVTEKGKYVELRCDPISGHTALYWYRQSLGQGPEFLIYFQGTGAADDSGLPNDRFFAVRPEGSVSTLKIQRTERGDSAVYLCASSLPGADTQYFGPGTRLTVL.

V gene TRBV4-2 combines with J gene TRBJ2-5; 7 nucleotides line up with TRBD2. The CDR3 is 15 amino acids. CDR1 and CDR2 (germline): LGHNA, YNFKEQ. The V segment lost 5 bases and the J segment 5 bases; nucleotides outside the gene matches: 11. CDR3 in amino acids: CASSLSGAGQETQYF. In DNA form, the CDR3 reads TGTGCCAGCAGCTTGTCGGGAGCGGGGCAGGAGACCCAGTACTTC.

This chain connects TRBV18 to TRBJ2-5; D uncertain. Germline CDR1 is KGHSH and CDR2 is LQKENI. V lost 0 bases and J lost 5, with 10 bases in between. The CDR3 extends over 14 amino acids. The CDR3 DNA follows: TGTGCCAGCTCACCACCGACGATATCGGAGACCCAGTACTTC. Amino acids: CASSPPTISETQYF.

The chain couples TRBV11-3 to TRBJ2-1; 14 bases fit TRBD2. CDR1 and CDR2 (germline): SGHNT, YENEEA. J was trimmed by 7 bases and V by 1 base; bases with no gene match: 3. The CDR3 is 16 residues long. As DNA, the CDR3 is TGTGCCAGCAGCTTAGGAGGGACTAGCGGGAGTAATGAGCAGTTCTTC. Protein product: CASSLGGTSGSNEQFF.

The rearrangement joins TRBV4-3 to TRBJ2-1; possible D gene TRBD2, 6 bases. V shed 7 bases and J shed 6 bases, with 19 bases lying between them. The CDR3 runs 15 residues. CDR1 and CDR2 from the germline V gene are LGHNA and YSLEER. The CDR3 spells CASTPKSRLGNEQFF. The CDR3 coding sequence is TGCGCCAGCACACCCAAGTCCAGACTAGGCAATGAGCAGTTCTTC.

This sequence joins TRBV15 and TRBJ2-5, with 7 nucleotides matching TRBD2. The V gene end was trimmed by 2 bases and the J gene end by 1 base; junction bases not matched to a gene: 1. CDR1 is LNHNV and CDR2 is YYDKDF in the germline V gene (reference sequence). The CDR3 totals 14 residues. CDR3 protein: CATSRTSVQETQYF. CDR3 DNA: TGTGCCACCAGCAGAACTAGCGTCCAAGAGACCCAGTACTTC.

The chain carries TRBV7-3 and TRBJ2-2, with TRBD1 identical over 8 bases. Trimming cost V 5 bases and J 5 bases; bases outside gene matches: 7. Germline CDR1 SGHTA, CDR2 FQGTGA. This CDR3 has 15 amino acids. The chain's CDR3 is CASSMQGARTGELFF. The CDR3 nucleotides are TGTGCCAGCAGCATGCAGGGGGCGCGGACCGGGGAGCTGTTTTTT.

This clone has more than one count but fewer than ten. V and J are TRBV2 and TRBJ2-3; D unresolved. There are 14 residues in the CDR3. Germline V gene sequence: CDR1 SNHLY, CDR2 FYNNEI. The ends were cut back, 2 bases at V and 2 bases at J, with 8 bases in the middle. The CDR3 here is CASSENRDTDTQYF. The CDR3 nucleotides are TGTGCCAGCAGTGAAAACAGAGACACAGATACGCAGTATTTT.

V usage is TRBV15 and J usage is TRBJ1-1; D is perhaps TRBD1 (5 bases). CDR3 size: 13 residues. The germline V gene encodes CDR1 LNHNV and CDR2 YYDKDF (reference sequence). The V end was cut by 9 bases, the J end by 3 bases, with 14 bases between. The CDR3 DNA sequence: TGTGCCACGGGGCGGGTAACCGACACTGAAGCTTTCTTT. Its protein product is CATGRVTDTEAFF.

The rearrangement joins TRBV28 to TRBJ2-2; 8 positions match TRBD1. With V trimmed by 1 base and J by 7 bases, 5 bases remained unmatched. The CDR3 contains 15 residues. Looked up from germline, CDR1 is MDHEN and CDR2 is SYDVKM. This CDR3 is CASSLSQGVVGELFF. Here the CDR3 DNA reads TGTGCCAGCAGTTTATCACAGGGGGTCGTCGGGGAGCTGTTTTTT.

This clone was counted a single time. V gene TRBV20-1 combines with J gene TRBJ2-5; D is possibly TRBD2 (6 bases). The germline V gene has CDR1 DFQATT and CDR2 SNEGSKA (reference sequence). The CDR3 spans 11 residues. With 6 bases removed from V and 5 bases from J, the gap between germline ends came to 10 bases. This chain's CDR3 is CSAQEGETQYF. CDR3 DNA sequence: TGCAGTGCACAGGAGGGGGAGACCCAGTACTTC.

The chain links TRBV30 to TRBJ2-7; TRBD1 matches at 7 bases. CDR3 length: 15 residues. CDR1 GTSNPN and CDR2 SVGIG come from the germline V gene (reference sequence). V dropped 0 bases and J dropped 2; count of bases not matched to a gene: 7. CDR3 residues: CAWSVGTDSTYEQYF. CDR3 nucleotides: TGTGCCTGGAGTGTCGGGACAGACTCAACCTACGAGCAGTACTTC.

The chain links TRBV7-9 to TRBJ2-7; tentatively, D is TRBD1 (5 bases). Germline V gene sequence: CDR1 SEHNR, CDR2 FQNEAQ (reference sequence). This CDR3 is built from 14 residues. The V and J ends lost 7 bases and 0 bases respectively, with 13 bases between them. The CDR3 DNA is TGTGCCAGCATCGTCGACAGTTACTCCTACGAGCAGTACTTC. Protein sequence: CASIVDSYSYEQYF.

The rearrangement uses TRBV2 and TRBJ2-7; 7 bases are a match to TRBD1. The CDR3 is 14 amino acids. Germline V lookup: CDR1 SNHLY, CDR2 FYNNEI. J was trimmed by 0 bases and V by 6 bases; bases with no gene match: 5. The CDR3 reads CASRTDRSSYEQYF. CDR3 nucleotide sequence: TGTGCCAGCAGAACGGACAGGAGCTCCTACGAGCAGTACTTC.

CDR3 sequence: CASRGTGNYGYTF. For the CDR3, the DNA is TGTGCCAGCAGGGGGACAGGGAACTATGGCTACACCTTC. The chain employs TRBV2 and TRBJ1-2; 9 bases are shared with TRBD1. V trimming: 6 bases; J trimming: 2 bases; junction bases outside the gene matches: 1. The CDR3 sequence is 13 residues long. Germline CDR1 SNHLY, CDR2 FYNNEI.

The chain has TRBV6-5 and TRBJ2-7; D remains unclear. V was cut by 6 bases and J by 0 bases, with 6 bases left in between. CDR1 is MNHEY, CDR2 SVGAGI, per germline. This CDR3 contains 12 residues. CDR3 sequence: CASRETSYEQYF. Here the CDR3 DNA reads TGTGCCAGCAGAGAGACCTCCTACGAGCAGTACTTC.

This clone was counted a single time. The chain is built from TRBV7-9 and TRBJ2-4; D is ambiguous. CDR3 size: 14 residues. Germline CDR1 SEHNR, CDR2 FQNEAQ (reference sequence). The V end was cut by 1 base, the J end by 6 bases, with 10 bases between. CDR3: CASSLVIGSNIQYF. The CDR3 coding sequence is TGTGCCAGCAGCTTAGTAATCGGATCAAACATTCAGTACTTC.

The chain uses TRBV19 and TRBJ1-1; no firm D call. V was trimmed by 6 bases and J by 3 bases, leaving 11 bases between them. The CDR3 length is 13 residues. Germline assignment: CDR1 LNHDA and CDR2 SQIVND (reference sequence). The CDR3 DNA is TGTGCCAGTAGAGGGCGGTGGGACACTGAAGCTTTCTTT. Translating gives CASRGRWDTEAFF. The full variable domain, its missing parts supplied by reference TRBV19 and TRBJ1-1, is DGGITQSPKYLFRKEGQNVTLSCEQNLNHDAMYWYRQDPGQGLRLIYYSQIVNDFQKGDIAEGYSVSREKKESFPLTVTSAQKNPTAFYLCASRGRWDTEAFFGQGTRLTVV.

This clone appeared once. V and J are TRBV28 and TRBJ2-7; 9 nucleotides match TRBD1. CDR1 is MDHEN and CDR2 is SYDVKM in the germline V gene. The length of the CDR3 is 14 residues. Trimming took 2 bases from V and 4 from J; bases not matched to a gene: 3. As DNA, the CDR3 is TGTGCCAGCAGTTTACTGGACAGGGGATACGAGCAGTACTTC. Amino acid sequence: CASSLLDRGYEQYF. The variable domain in full, completed from reference TRBV28 and TRBJ2-7, reads DVKVTQSSRYLVKRTGEKVFLECVQDMDHENMFWYRQDPGLGLRLIYFSYDVKMKEKGDIPEGYSVSREKKERFSLILESASTNQTSMYLCASSLLDRGYEQYFGPGTRLTVT.

This rearrangement joins TRBV2 to TRBJ2-7; TRBD1 agrees at 9 bases. The V segment lost 2 bases and the J segment 13 bases; nucleotides outside the gene matches: 6. Germline CDR1 and CDR2: SNHLY and FYNNEI. The CDR3 consists of 12 residues. The CDR3 loop is CASSEYWGQGYF. CDR3 in DNA: TGTGCCAGCAGTGAATATTGGGGACAGGGATACTTC.

This sequence joins TRBV19 and TRBJ2-1, with TRBD1 matching over 9 bases. The CDR3 is 15 amino acids. The V and J ends lost 3 bases and 8 bases, in that order; junction bases with no gene match: 8. Germline V gives CDR1 LNHDA, CDR2 SQIVND (reference sequence). CDR3 sequence: CASSMEDRGFHEQFF. The CDR3 nucleotides read TGTGCCAGTAGTATGGAGGACAGGGGCTTCCATGAGCAGTTCTTC.

The rearrangement uses TRBV9 and TRBJ2-7; the D gene is possibly TRBD1 (6 bases). Germline V gene lookup returns CDR1 SGDLS and CDR2 YYNGEE. Trimming stripped 2 bases from V and 4 bases from J, with 13 bases between. The CDR3 has 14 residues. CDR3 protein: CASSVDRNQYEQYF. The CDR3 nucleotides are TGTGCCAGCAGCGTGGACAGAAACCAATACGAGCAGTACTTC.

This clone appeared a few times. The V gene is TRBV6-1, the J gene TRBJ2-5; D is perhaps TRBD1 or TRBD2 (5 bases each). This CDR3 has 15 residues. Germline V gene data show CDR1 as MNHNS and CDR2 as SASEGT. With 1 base removed from V and 3 bases from J, the gap between germline ends came to 12 bases. The CDR3 sequence: CASSEGDGQKETQYF. As DNA, the CDR3 is TGTGCCAGCAGTGAAGGGGACGGCCAGAAAGAGACCCAGTACTTC.